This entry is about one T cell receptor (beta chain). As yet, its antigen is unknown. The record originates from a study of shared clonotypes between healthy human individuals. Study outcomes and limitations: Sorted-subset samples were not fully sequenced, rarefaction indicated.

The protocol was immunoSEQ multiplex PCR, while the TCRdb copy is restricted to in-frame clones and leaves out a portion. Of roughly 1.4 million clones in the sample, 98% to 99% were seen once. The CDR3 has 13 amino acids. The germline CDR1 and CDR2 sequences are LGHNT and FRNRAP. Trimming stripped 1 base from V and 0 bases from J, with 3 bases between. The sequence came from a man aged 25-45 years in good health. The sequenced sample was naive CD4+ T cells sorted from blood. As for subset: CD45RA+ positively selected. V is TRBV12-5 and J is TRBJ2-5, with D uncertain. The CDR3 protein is CASGLANQETQYF. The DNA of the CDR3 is TGTGCTAGTGGTTTGGCTAACCAAGAGACCCAGTACTTC.